The present entry profiles one T cell receptor (beta chain) with its context. This CDR3 has 12 residues. The V gene's germline CDR1 is LNHDA and CDR2 SQIVND (reference sequence). V lost 4 bases to trimming and J lost 5 bases, with 8 bases between them. This sample stems from a study of blood T cell repertoires in COVID-19. Study details: Researchers got acute and convalescent COVID-19 samples from the United States, Italy and Spain. Sources were T cells, B-cell-depleted T cells, or PBMCs; the material itself was cDNA or gDNA.

Original handling: Using reference gene primer amplification, nucleated cell counts were estimated. TCRdb's table, derived via immunoSEQ multiplex PCR, lists solely in-frame clones and lacks some. V, J and clone size derive from that table, while D and trimming were established from the DNA sequence. This table has roughly 71,000 clones, around four fifths appearing once. The origin of this receptor is an elderly woman with acute or convalescent COVID-19. The source material was peripheral blood. This chain links TRBV19 with TRBJ1-1; tentative D call: TRBD1 (5 bases). Here the CDR3 reads CASSTDMTEAFF. As DNA, the CDR3 is TGTGCCAGTAGTACGGACATGACTGAAGCTTTCTTT.